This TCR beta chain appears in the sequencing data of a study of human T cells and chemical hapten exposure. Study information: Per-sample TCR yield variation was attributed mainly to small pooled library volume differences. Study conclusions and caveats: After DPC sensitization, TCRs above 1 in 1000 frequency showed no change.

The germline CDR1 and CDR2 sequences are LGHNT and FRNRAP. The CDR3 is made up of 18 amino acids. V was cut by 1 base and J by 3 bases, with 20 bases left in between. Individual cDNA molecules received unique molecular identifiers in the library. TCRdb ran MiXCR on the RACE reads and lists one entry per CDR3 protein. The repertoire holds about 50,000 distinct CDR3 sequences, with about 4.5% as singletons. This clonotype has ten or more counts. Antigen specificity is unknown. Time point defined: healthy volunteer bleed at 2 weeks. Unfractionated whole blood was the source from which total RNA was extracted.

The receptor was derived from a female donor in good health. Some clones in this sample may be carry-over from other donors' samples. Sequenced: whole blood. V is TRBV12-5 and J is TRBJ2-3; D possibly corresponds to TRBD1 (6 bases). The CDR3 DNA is TGTGCTAGTGGTTTGGCCCAGCTTCGGGACAAGGATACAGATACGCAGTATTTT. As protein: CASGLAQLRDKDTDTQYF.